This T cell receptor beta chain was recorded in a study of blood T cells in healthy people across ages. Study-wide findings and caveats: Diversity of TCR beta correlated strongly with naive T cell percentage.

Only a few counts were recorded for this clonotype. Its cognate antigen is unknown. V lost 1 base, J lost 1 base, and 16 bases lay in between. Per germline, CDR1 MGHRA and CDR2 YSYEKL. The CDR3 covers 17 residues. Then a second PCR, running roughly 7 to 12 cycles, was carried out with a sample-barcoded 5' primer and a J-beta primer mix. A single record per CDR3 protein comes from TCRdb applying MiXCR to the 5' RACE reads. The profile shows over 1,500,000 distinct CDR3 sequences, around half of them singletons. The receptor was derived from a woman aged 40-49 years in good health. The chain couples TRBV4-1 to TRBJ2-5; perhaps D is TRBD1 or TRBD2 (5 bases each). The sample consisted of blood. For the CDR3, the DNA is TGCGCCAGCAGCCAAGGGGTCAGGGAGAGGGGCCAAGAGACCCAGTACTTC. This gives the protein CASSQGVRERGQETQYF.